The next 14 T cell receptor beta chains were all read from a single sample in a study of response to subunit inactivated influenza vaccine. A single record per CDR3 protein comes from TCRdb applying MiXCR to the RT-PCR reads. The sample lists 500,000 to 750,000 distinct CDR3 sequences, 12% to 15% occurring once. Sequences were derived from PBMCs from blood, sampled 11 to 12 days after vaccination. The receptors derive from a man over 45 who received an inactivated influenza vaccine.

There are many counts of this clonotype. The genes are TRBV10-2 and TRBJ2-7; TRBD2 agrees at 11 bases. In germline, CDR1 is WSHSY, CDR2 SAAADI. V was pared by 7 bases and J by 2 bases, with 10 bases of the junction left unmatched. The CDR3 is 16 residues long. The CDR3 DNA is TGCGCCAGCACCCGGACCCGTAGCGGGGGGGCCTACGAGCAGTACTTC. It specifies CASTRTRSGGAYEQYF.

This clonotype turned up a few times. CDR3 bases: TGCGCCAGCAGCTTGGAGGGGGCAGGTGAGCAGTTCTTC. Its protein product is CASSLEGAGEQFF. V gene TRBV5-1 combines with J gene TRBJ2-1; 7 bases agree with TRBD1. CDR1 and CDR2 from the germline V gene are SGHRS and YFSETQ. The CDR3 is 13 residues long. V shed 0 bases, J shed 9 bases, and the junction held 3 bases outside the gene matches. The complete variable domain, with remaining parts taken from reference TRBV5-1 and TRBJ2-1, reads KAGVTQTPRYLIKTRGQQVTLSCSPISGHRSVSWYQQTPGQGLQFLFEYFSETQRNKGNFPGRFSGRQFSNSRSEMNVSTLELGDSALYLCASSLEGAGEQFFGPGTRLTVL.

The rearrangement uses TRBV30 and TRBJ1-1, with 7 positions matching TRBD1. The germline gives CDR1 GTSNPN, CDR2 SVGIG (reference sequence). With 3 bases clipped from V and 4 bases from J, the junction kept 5 bases outside the gene matches. The CDR3 has 13 amino acids. The CDR3 is CAWRRQGRTEAFF. The CDR3 nucleotides are TGTGCCTGGAGAAGACAGGGCCGCACTGAAGCTTTCTTT.

This clonotype was found many times. The rearrangement links TRBV6-2 or TRBV6-3 to TRBJ2-1, with 11 bases lining up with TRBD2. The CDR3 sequence is 19 residues long. The V segment lost 1 base and the J segment 0 bases; nucleotides outside the gene matches: 8. Germline CDR1 reads MNHEY; CDR2 reads SVGEGT. Here the CDR3 DNA reads TGTGCCAGCAGTTACTGGGTTAGCGGGGGGGGAAGCTCCTACAATGAGCAGTTCTTC. It translates to CASSYWVSGGGSSYNEQFF.

V is TRBV9 and J is TRBJ2-3, with 8 bases aligning to TRBD2. The CDR3 has 15 residues. CDR1 and CDR2 from the germline V gene are SGDLS and YYNGEE. V shed 4 bases and J 4 bases; nucleotides not matched to a gene: 8. CDR3 DNA: TGTGCCAGCAGCCCCCATGGCGGGGGGTCAGATACGCAGTATTTT. It specifies CASSPHGGGSDTQYF.

The chain is built from TRBV28 and TRBJ1-2; unclear D gene. Deletions cut 1 base from V and 5 bases from J, with 11 bases between. Germline V gene sequence: CDR1 MDHEN, CDR2 SYDVKM. This CDR3 has 14 residues. In DNA, the CDR3 is TGTGCCAGCAGTTTATCAAGGTGGCAATATGGCTACACCTTC. Its translation is CASSLSRWQYGYTF.

At least ten counts were recorded for this clonotype. This chain connects TRBV14 to TRBJ2-7, with D possibly being TRBD2 (6 bases). V was clipped by 3 bases and J by 2 bases, with 17 bases between them. Germline CDR1 is SGHDN and CDR2 is FVKESK. The CDR3 is made up of 16 amino acids. The CDR3 nucleotides are TGTGCCAGCAGCCACGGGACTCCTATCTCTCCCTACGAGCAGTACTTC. It translates to CASSHGTPISPYEQYF.

The rearrangement joins TRBV14 to TRBJ2-2; TRBD2 matches at 8 bases. CDR1 is SGHDN, CDR2 FVKESK, per germline. This CDR3 is 15 amino acids long. The trim removed 1 base at V and 8 bases at J, leaving 6 bases unmatched. The CDR3 is CASSQALAETGELFF. In nucleotides, the CDR3 is TGTGCCAGCAGCCAAGCACTAGCGGAAACGGGGGAGCTGTTTTTT.

J is TRBJ2-1 and V is TRBV29-1; the D call may be TRBD1 or TRBD2 (6 bases each). V was shortened by 8 bases and J by 7 bases, with 9 bases between the two germline ends. This CDR3 spans 10 amino acids. Germline V gives CDR1 SQVTM, CDR2 ANQGSEA. CDR3 sequence: CSLGGNEQFF. For the CDR3, the DNA is TGCAGCTTAGGGGGGAATGAGCAGTTCTTC.

The J gene is TRBJ1-4, the V gene TRBV9; possible D gene TRBD1, 6 bases. The CDR3 covers 13 residues. Per the germline V gene, CDR1 is SGDLS and CDR2 is YYNGEE. Trimming shortened V by 4 bases and J by 7 bases, and 11 bases separated the two germline ends. The DNA for the CDR3 is TGTGCCAGCAGCTCCAGGGGTGGTGAAAAACTGTTTTTT. Its protein is CASSSRGGEKLFF.

This clonotype turned up a few times. This chain connects TRBV24-1 to TRBJ2-3; the D is unclear. V lost 2 bases and J 2 bases, leaving 13 bases between the germline ends. Germline CDR1 is KGHDR and CDR2 is SFDVKD. The CDR3 is made up of 16 amino acids. DNA of the CDR3: TGTGCCACCAGTGATTCCAAACCAGGCATCACAGATACGCAGTATTTT. Its protein is CATSDSKPGITDTQYF.

With regard to this clonotype: Compared with germline, one end of the junction differs, possibly owing to a read error. V is TRBV7-2 and J is TRBJ2-1, with D possibly being TRBD1 (5 bases). Germline V gene data show CDR1 as SGHTA and CDR2 as FQGNSA. This CDR3 region has 15 residues. CDR3 residues: CASTLGVTPSNEQFF. The CDR3 DNA is TGTGCCAGCACCTTAGGGGTGACTCCTTCCAATGAGCAGTTCTTC.

This chain uses TRBV20-1 with TRBJ2-5; no definite D call. Germline V gives CDR1 DFQATT, CDR2 SNEGSKA (reference sequence). The CDR3 extends over 13 amino acids. V gave up 6 bases and J gave up 5 bases, with 16 bases separating them. The chain's CDR3 is CSANYGLSETQYF. CDR3 bases: TGCAGTGCCAACTATGGGTTAAGTGAGACCCAGTACTTC.

This clonotype was recorded only once. The chain carries TRBV5-6 and TRBJ1-1, with D perhaps TRBD1 (5 bases). V lost 5 bases and J 0 bases, leaving 14 bases between the germline ends. CDR3 length: 15 residues. From germline, CDR1 is SGHDT and CDR2 YYEEEE. DNA for the CDR3: TGTGCCAGCAGTAATAGACAGTCCTTGAACACTGAAGCTTTCTTT. Its protein product is CASSNRQSLNTEAFF.